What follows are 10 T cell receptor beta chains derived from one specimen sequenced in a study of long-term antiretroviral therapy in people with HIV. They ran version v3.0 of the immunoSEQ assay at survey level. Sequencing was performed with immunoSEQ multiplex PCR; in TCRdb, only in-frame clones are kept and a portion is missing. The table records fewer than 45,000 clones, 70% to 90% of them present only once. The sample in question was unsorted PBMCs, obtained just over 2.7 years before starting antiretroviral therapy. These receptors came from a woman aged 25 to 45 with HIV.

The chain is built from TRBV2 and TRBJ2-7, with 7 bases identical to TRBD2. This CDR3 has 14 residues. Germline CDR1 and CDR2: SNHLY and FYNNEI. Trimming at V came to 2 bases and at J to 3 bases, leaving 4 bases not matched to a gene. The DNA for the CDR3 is TGTGCCAGCAGTGAACAGCGGGGTCTCTACGAGCAGTACTTC. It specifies CASSEQRGLYEQYF.

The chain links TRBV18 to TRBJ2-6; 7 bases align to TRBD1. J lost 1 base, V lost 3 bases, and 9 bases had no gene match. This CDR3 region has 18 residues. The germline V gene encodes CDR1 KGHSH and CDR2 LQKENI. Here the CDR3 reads CASSPRQGDKSGANVLTF. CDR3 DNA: TGTGCCAGCTCACCCCGACAGGGTGACAAATCTGGGGCCAACGTCCTGACTTTC.

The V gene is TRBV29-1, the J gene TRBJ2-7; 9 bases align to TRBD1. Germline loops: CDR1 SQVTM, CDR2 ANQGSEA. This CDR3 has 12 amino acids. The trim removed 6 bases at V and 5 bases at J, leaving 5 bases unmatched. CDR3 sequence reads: CSVRDRENEQYF. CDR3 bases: TGCAGCGTCCGGGACAGGGAAAACGAGCAGTACTTC.

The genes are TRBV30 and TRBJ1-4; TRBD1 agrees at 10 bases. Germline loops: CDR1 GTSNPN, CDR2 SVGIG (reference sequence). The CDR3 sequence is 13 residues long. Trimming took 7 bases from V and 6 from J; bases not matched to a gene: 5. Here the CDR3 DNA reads TGTGCCTCTACCGGGACAGGGGATGAAAAACTGTTTTTT. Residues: CASTGTGDEKLFF.

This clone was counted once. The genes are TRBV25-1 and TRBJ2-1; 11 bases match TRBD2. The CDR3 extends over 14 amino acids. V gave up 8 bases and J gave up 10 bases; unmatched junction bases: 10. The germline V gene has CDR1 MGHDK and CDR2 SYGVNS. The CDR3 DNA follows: TGTGCCAGCGAGGGTAGCGGGGGGGCCGGCGAGCAGTTCTTC. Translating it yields CASEGSGGAGEQFF.

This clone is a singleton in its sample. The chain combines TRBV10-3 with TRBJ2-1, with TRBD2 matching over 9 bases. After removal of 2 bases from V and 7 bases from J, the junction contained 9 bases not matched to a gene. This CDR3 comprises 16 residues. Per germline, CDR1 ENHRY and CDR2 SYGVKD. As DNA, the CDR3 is TGTGCCATCAGTGAGGGGCGGGGGGGCCTAAGTAATGAGCAGTTCTTC. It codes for CAISEGRGGLSNEQFF.

CDR3 DNA: TGTGCCAGCCGGCTCACGGGGGGTTCCCCCCAAGAGACCCAGTACTTC. Translating it yields CASRLTGGSPQETQYF. The chain couples TRBV11-2 to TRBJ2-5; 7 nucleotides align to TRBD2. Trimming cost V 8 bases and J 1 base; bases outside gene matches: 13. CDR3 size: 16 residues. Per the germline V gene, CDR1 is SGHAT and CDR2 is FQNNGV.

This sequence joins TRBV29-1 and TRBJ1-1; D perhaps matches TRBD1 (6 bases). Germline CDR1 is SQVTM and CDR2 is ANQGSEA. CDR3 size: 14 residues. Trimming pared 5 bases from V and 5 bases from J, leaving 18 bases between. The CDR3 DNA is TGCAGCGTTCGTACTATGGACACAGGGACTGAAGCTTTCTTT. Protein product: CSVRTMDTGTEAFF. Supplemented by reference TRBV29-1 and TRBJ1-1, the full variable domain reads SAVISQKPSRDICQRGTSLTIQCQVDSQVTMMFWYRQQPGQSLTLIATANQGSEATYESGFVIDKFPISRPNLTFSTLTVSNMSPEDSSIYLCSVRTMDTGTEAFFGQGTRLTVV.

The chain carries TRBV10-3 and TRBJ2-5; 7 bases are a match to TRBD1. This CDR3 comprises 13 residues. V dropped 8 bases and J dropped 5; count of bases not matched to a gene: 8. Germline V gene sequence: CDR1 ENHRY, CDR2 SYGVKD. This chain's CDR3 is CAIAYRGQETQYF. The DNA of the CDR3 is TGTGCCATCGCTTACAGGGGACAGGAGACCCAGTACTTC.

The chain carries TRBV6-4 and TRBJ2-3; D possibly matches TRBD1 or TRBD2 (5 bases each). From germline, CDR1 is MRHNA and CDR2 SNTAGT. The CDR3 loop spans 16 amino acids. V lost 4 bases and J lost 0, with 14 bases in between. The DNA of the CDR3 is TGTGCCAGCAGTGGGGGGACGGAGTCTAGCACAGATACGCAGTATTTT. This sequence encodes CASSGGTESSTDTQYF.